This T cell receptor (beta chain) derives from a study of shared clonotypes between healthy human individuals. Overall study results and limits: Even with large depth, rarefaction showed that sorted-subset sequencing was incomplete. It was anticipated that sequencing depth would influence how many clonotypes donors shared.

Roughly 33,000 T cell genomes, or about 190 ng DNA, went into the sorted-subset replicate PCRs. The method was immunoSEQ multiplex PCR; TCRdb's version includes in-frame clones alone and lacks a portion of them. The sample consists of 500,000 to 550,000 clones, 90% to 97% of them appearing once. Comment on this clone: Its matching antigen is unknown.

Sequencing was carried out using naive CD4+ T cells sorted from blood. As to subset: CD45RA+ positively selected. This clonotype originated in a woman younger than 45 in good health.

CDR3: CASSDQGGIDEQFF. CDR3 in DNA: TGTGCCAGCAGTGACCAGGGAGGTATCGATGAGCAGTTCTTC. The chain has TRBV6-4 and TRBJ2-1, with D possibly TRBD2 on 6 matching bases. Germline V gene data show CDR1 as MRHNA and CDR2 as SNTAGT. V lost 2 bases, J lost 8 bases, and 13 bases lay in between. The CDR3 has 14 residues.